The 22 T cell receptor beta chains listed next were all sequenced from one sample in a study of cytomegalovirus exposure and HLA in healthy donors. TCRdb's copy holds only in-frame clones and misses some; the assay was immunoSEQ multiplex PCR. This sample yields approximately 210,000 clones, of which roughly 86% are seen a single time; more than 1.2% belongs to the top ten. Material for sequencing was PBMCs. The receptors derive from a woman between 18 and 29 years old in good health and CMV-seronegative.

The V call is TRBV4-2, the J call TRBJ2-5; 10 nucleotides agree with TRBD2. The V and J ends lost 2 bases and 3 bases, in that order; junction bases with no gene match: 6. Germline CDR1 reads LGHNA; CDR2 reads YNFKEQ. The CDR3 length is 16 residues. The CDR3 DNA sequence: TGTGCCAGCAGCCAAATTTCTAGCGGGAGTAAAGAGACCCAGTACTTC. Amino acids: CASSQISSGSKETQYF.

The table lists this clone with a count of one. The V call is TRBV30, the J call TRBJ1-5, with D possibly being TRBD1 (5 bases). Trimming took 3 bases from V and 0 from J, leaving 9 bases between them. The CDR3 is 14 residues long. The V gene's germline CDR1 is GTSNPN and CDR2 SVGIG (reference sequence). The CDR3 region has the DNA TGTGCCTGGAGCGCAGGGTTTAGCAATCAGCCCCAGCATTTT. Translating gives CAWSAGFSNQPQHF.

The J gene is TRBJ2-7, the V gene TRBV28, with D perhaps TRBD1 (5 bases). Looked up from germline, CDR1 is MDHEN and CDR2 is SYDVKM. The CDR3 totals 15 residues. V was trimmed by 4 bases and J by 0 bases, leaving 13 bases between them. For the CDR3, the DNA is TGTGCCAGCAGTTGGAACAGGCCACCCTCCTACGAGCAGTACTTC. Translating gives CASSWNRPPSYEQYF.

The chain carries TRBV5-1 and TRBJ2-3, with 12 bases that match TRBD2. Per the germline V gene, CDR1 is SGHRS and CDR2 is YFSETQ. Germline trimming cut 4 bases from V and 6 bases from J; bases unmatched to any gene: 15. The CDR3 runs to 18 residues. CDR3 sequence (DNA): TGCGCCAGCAGCCCCTTGCCGAGGACTAGCGGGACCCCCGATACGCAGTATTTT. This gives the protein CASSPLPRTSGTPDTQYF.

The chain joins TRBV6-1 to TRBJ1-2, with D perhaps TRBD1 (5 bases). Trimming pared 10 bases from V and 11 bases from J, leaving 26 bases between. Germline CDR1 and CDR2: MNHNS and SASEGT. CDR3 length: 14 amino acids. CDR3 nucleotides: TGTGCCAATAATCCATTGGGGGGATCTCAAAGTTACACCTTC. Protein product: CANNPLGGSQSYTF.

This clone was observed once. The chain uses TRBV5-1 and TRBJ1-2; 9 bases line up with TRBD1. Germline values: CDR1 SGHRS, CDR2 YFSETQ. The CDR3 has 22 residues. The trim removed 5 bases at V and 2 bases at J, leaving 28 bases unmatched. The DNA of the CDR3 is TGCGCCAGCAGTACTGGACAGGGGAACTATGGCTACACCTTGCGGGGGAACTATGGCTACACCTTC. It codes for CASSTGQGNYGYTLRGNYGYTF.

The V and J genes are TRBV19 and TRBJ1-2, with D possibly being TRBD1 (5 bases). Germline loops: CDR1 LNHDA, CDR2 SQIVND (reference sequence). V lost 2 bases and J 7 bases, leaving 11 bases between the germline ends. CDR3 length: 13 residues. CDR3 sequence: CASSIQGVSGYTF. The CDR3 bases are TGTGCCAGTAGTATACAGGGTGTGAGTGGCTACACCTTC.

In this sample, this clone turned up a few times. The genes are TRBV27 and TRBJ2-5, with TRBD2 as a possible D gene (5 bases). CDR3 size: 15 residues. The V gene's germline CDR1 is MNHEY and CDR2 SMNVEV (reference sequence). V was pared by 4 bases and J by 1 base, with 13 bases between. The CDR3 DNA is TGTGCCAGCAGTTCCTCCAGCGGCTTCCAAGAGACCCAGTACTTC. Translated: CASSSSSGFQETQYF.

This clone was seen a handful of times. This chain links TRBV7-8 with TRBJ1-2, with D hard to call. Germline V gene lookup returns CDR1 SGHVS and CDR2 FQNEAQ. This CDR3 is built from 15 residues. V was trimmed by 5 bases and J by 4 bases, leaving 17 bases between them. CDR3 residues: CASSPRHKSVYGYTF. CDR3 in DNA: TGTGCCAGCAGCCCACGCCACAAATCCGTCTATGGCTACACCTTC.

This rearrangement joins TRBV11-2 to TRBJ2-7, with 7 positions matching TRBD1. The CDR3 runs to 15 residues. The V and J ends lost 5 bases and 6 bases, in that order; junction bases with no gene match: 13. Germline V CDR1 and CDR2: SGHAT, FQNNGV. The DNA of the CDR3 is TGTGCCAGCAGCACGAACAGGGGTCGAGCCCCCGAGCAGTACTTC. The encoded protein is CASSTNRGRAPEQYF.

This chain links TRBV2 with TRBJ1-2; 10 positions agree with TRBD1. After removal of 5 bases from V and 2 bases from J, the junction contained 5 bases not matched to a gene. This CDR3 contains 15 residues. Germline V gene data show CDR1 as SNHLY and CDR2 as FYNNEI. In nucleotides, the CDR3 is TGTGCCAGCAGTCCGACAGGGGGCGCGAACTATGGCTACACCTTC. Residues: CASSPTGGANYGYTF. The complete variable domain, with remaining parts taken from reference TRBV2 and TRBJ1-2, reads EPEVTQTPSHQVTQMGQEVILRCVPISNHLYFYWYRQILGQKVEFLVSFYNNEISEKSEIFDDQFSVERPDGSNFTLKIRSTKLEDSAMYFCASSPTGGANYGYTFGSGTRLTVV.

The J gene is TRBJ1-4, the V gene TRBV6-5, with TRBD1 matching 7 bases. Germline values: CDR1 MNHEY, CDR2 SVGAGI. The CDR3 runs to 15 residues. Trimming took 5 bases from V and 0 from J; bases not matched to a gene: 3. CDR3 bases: TGTGCCAGCAGTACCCAGGGGGCAACTAATGAAAAACTGTTTTTT. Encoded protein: CASSTQGATNEKLFF.

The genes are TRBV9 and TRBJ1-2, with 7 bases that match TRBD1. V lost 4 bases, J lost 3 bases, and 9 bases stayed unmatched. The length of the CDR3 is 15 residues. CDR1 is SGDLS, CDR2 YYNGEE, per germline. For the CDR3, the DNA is TGTGCCAGCAGCCGGGAATTTGACAGGGACTATGGCTACACCTTC. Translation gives CASSREFDRDYGYTF.

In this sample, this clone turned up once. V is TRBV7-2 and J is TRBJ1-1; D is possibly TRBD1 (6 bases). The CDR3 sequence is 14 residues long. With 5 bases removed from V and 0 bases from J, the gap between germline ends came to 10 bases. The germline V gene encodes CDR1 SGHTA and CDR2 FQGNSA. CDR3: CASSRGQMNTEAFF. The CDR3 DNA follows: TGTGCCAGCAGCCGCGGACAGATGAACACTGAAGCTTTCTTT.

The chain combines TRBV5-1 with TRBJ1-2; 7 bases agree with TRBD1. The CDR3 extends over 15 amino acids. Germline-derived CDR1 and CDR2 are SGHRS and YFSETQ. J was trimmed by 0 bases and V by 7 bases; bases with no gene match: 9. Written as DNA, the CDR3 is TGCGCCAGCCAGGAGGGGGCGGAAGCTAACTATGGCTACACCTTC. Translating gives CASQEGAEANYGYTF.

The CDR3 reads CASLIGGKLFF. In DNA, the CDR3 is TGTGCCAGCCTCATAGGGGGAAAACTGTTTTTT. This chain links TRBV19 with TRBJ1-4; D may be TRBD1 (6 bases). The length of the CDR3 is 11 residues. Trimming cost V 9 bases and J 10 bases, with 12 bases left between them. Germline V gene lookup returns CDR1 LNHDA and CDR2 SQIVND (reference sequence).

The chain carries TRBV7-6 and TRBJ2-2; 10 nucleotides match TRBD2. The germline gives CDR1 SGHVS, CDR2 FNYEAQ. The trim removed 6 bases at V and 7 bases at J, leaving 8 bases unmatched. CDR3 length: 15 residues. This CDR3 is CASSEAGGPVGELFF. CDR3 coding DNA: TGTGCCAGCAGTGAAGCGGGAGGGCCGGTCGGGGAGCTGTTTTTT.

CDR3 residues: CASSPQQGEGETQYF. The CDR3 nucleotides are TGTGCCAGCAGTCCCCAACAGGGTGAGGGAGAGACCCAGTACTTC. The chain links TRBV6-6 to TRBJ2-5; TRBD1 might be the D (6 bases). The germline V gene encodes CDR1 MNHNY and CDR2 SVGAGI (reference sequence). With 5 bases removed from V and 4 bases from J, the gap between germline ends came to 17 bases. There are 15 residues in the CDR3.

The CDR3 region is CASSFTLTKEQYF. The CDR3 DNA reads as TGTGCCAGCAGCTTTACCTTAACTAAGGAGCAGTACTTC. The chain uses TRBV5-8 and TRBJ2-7; no reliable D call. The length of the CDR3 is 13 residues. Germline V lookup: CDR1 SGHTS, CDR2 YDEGEE. Trimming removed 2 bases at V and 7 bases at J, with 13 bases between.

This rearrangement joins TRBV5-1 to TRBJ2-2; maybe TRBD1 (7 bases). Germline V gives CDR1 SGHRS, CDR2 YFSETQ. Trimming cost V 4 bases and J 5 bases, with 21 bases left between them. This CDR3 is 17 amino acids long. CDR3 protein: CASSLSPTGRYTGELFF. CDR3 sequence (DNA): TGCGCCAGCAGCCTCTCCCCGACAGGGAGGTATACCGGGGAGCTGTTTTTT.

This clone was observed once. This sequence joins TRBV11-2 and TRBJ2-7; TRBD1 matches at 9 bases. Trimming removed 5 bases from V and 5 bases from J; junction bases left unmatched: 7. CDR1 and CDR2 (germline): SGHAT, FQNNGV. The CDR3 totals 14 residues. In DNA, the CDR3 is TGTGCCAGCAGCCCCACAGGGGGCTCAGACGAGCAGTACTTC. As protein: CASSPTGGSDEQYF. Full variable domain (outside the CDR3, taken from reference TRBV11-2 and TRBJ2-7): EAGVAQSPRYKIIEKRQSVAFWCNPISGHATLYWYQQILGQGPKLLIQFQNNGVVDDSQLPKDRFSAERLKGVDSTLKIQPAKLEDSAVYLCASSPTGGSDEQYFGPGTRLTVT.

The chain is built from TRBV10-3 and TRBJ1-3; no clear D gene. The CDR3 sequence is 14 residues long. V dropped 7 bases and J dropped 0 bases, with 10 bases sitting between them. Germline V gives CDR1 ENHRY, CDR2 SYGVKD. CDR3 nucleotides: TGTGCCATCATGAAGGGAGCCTCTGGAAACACCATATATTTT. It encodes CAIMKGASGNTIYF.